This T cell receptor beta chain was sequenced during a study of OX40 agonist ivuxolimab in advanced cancers. Study-wide background: Mean age approximately 59 years, range roughly 20 to 85; roughly 82% male. Study outcomes and limitations: Low levels of normalized T-cell clonal expansion also appeared in some nonresponders.

No patient had autoimmune disease or received systemic immunosuppression. The CDR3 spans 15 residues. Trimming shortened V by 4 bases and J by 2 bases, and 14 bases separated the two germline ends. Germline lookup yields CDR1 SNHLY and CDR2 FYNNEI. Details on this clone: What it recognizes is unknown.

Libraries were prepared by immunoSEQ multiplex PCR; TCRdb keeps only in-frame clonotypes and omits some of them. The repertoire holds over 50,000 clones, roughly 91% seen once, with about 1.4% in the top ten. The sequencing here drew on CD4+ or CD8+ T cells sorted from blood, taken in a trial of the OX40 agonist ivuxolimab. The source is an adult with an advanced solid tumor such as melanoma, head and neck, liver or kidney cancer. The gene calls are TRBV2 and TRBJ1-1; tentatively, D is TRBD1 (5 bases). DNA of the CDR3: TGTGCCAGCAGTGCCCAGGGTATTAGTAACACTGAAGCTTTCTTT. Translation: CASSAQGISNTEAFF.